This TCR beta chain was obtained from a study of memory CD4+ T cells and cytomegalovirus serostatus. The protocol was immunoSEQ multiplex PCR, while the TCRdb copy is restricted to in-frame clones and leaves out a portion. The table has roughly 50,000 clones, approximately 77% seen once. Germline lookup yields CDR1 SGHDT and CDR2 YYEEEE. The CDR3 has 15 residues. The V and J ends lost 4 bases and 4 bases respectively, with 15 bases between them. This clone was counted a few times. Other DNA sequences of this sample code for an identical CDR3. The sort gate was single viable CD3+CD4+CD8-CD45RO+ cells for memory CD4+ T cells.

Input material: memory CD4+ T cells from blood. The TCR originated in an adult in good health and CMV-seronegative. Some clones in this sample may be carry-over from other donors' samples. The J gene is TRBJ2-1, the V gene TRBV5-6, with a weak D call TRBD2 (6 bases). CDR3 in DNA: TGTGCCAGCAGCCGGAGGGCAGGGAATTACAATGAGCAGTTCTTC. Translation gives CASSRRAGNYNEQFF.